The rows below give T cell receptor beta chains drawn from one sample of a study of monozygotic twins with inflammatory bowel disease. TCRdb reprocessed the 5' RACE reads, with one entry per CDR3 protein and no DNA. Recorded here are about 350,000 distinct CDR3 sequences; the top ten clones represent 2% to 2.5%. The sequenced sample was blood. Receptors were obtained from a human donor with ulcerative colitis or Crohn's disease, or a healthy co-twin of an affected twin (not recorded which). The CDR3 runs from the conserved cysteine through the conserved F or W.

>TRBJ2-5|TRBV20-1
CSAPTSWETQYF
>TRBJ1-5|TRBV10-3
CAISADRGNLNQPQHF
>TRBJ2-1|TRBV7-8
CASSLIRGSQYNEQFF
>TRBJ1-6|TRBV5-5
CASSFPNSPLHF
>TRBJ2-1|TRBV27
CASSLAAKAYNEQFF
>TRBJ2-2|TRBV20-1
CSARVALGLAGVTQNTGELFF
>TRBJ1-1|TRBV5-6
CASSPGTGNMNTEAFF
>TRBJ2-1|TRBV7-9
CASSRSLAGDSNEQFF
>TRBJ2-4|TRBV20-1
CSASAGSKIAKNIQYF
>TRBJ2-1|TRBV7-3
CASSQNRDEQFF
>TRBJ2-3|TRBV7-2
CASSLVSGAPHQDTQYF
>TRBJ2-7|TRBV7-2
CASSYVGRGGSYEQYF
>TRBJ1-1|TRBV7-2
CASSLADGLAEAFF
>TRBJ2-5|TRBV30
CAWTAGTSSEETQYF
>TRBJ2-2|TRBV14
CASSQGFHTGELFF
>TRBJ2-3|TRBV29-1
CSAGQDLGDTQYF
>TRBJ2-1|TRBV20-1
CSAPRGQRQFF
>TRBJ2-1|TRBV15
CATSRDRQGSYNEQFF
>TRBJ2-1|TRBV7-9
CASSLGDSTDEQFF
>TRBJ1-1|TRBV30
CAWRTGYTEAFF
>TRBJ2-1|TRBV20-1
CSASPTSGSIKFF
>TRBJ2-1|TRBV4-1
CASSLPREGGNEQFF
>TRBJ1-1|TRBV20-1
CSARTGGLTEAFF
>TRBJ1-5|TRBV10-3
CAISSRDSNQPQHF
>TRBJ1-2|TRBV29-1
CSVVGGQGPYGYTF
>TRBJ1-5|TRBV20-1
CSAHRDRGVSNQPQHF
>TRBJ1-6|TRBV12-3/TRBV12-4
CASSLAFNSPLHF
>TRBJ2-7|TRBV29-1
CSVYSRWTEPYEQYF
>TRBJ2-2|TRBV4-1
CASSQATTNTGELFF
>TRBJ2-1|TRBV12-3/TRBV12-4
CASTHGGQSYNEQFF
>TRBJ1-1|TRBV5-5
CASSSDQGLDTEAFF
>TRBJ2-1|TRBV12-3/TRBV12-4
CASSLSSGSGYNEQFF
>TRBJ1-2|TRBV5-6
CASTRPGRLTLF